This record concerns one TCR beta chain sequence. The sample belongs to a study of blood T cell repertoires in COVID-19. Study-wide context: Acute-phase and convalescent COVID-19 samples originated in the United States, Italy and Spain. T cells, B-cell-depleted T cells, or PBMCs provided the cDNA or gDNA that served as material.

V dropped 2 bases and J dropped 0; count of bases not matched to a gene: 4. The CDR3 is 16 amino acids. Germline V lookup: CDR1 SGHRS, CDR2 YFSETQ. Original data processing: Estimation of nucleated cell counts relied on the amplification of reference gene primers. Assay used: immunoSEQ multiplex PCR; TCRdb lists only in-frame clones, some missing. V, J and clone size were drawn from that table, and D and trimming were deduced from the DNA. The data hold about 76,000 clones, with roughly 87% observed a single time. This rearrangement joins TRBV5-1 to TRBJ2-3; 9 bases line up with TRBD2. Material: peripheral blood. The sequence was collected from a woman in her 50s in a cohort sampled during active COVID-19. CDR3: CASSFASGDSTDTQYF. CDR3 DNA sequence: TGCGCCAGCAGCTTTGCTAGCGGGGATAGCACAGATACGCAGTATTTT.